Below are 29 T cell receptor beta chains sequenced from a single sample in a study of tumor and adjacent non-tumor tissue in lung cancer. The template was RNA from unsorted bulk tissue. More than 3 cm separated this lung sample from the edge of the tumor. Three rounds of nested PCR, following a modified ARM-PCR protocol, produced the TCRbeta library. TCRdb recomputed calls from the multiplex PCR reads with MiXCR, one row per CDR3 protein. The repertoire holds roughly 44,000 distinct CDR3 sequences, with more than 60% as singletons. The sample was distant non-tumor lung tissue. All receptors come from a woman between 35 and 50 years old with non-small cell lung cancer.

This rearrangement joins TRBV28 to TRBJ1-2; TRBD1 matches at 9 bases. The length of the CDR3 is 15 residues. Germline assignment: CDR1 MDHEN and CDR2 SYDVKM. V was clipped by 5 bases and J by 5 bases; unmatched bases: 9. CDR3 in amino acids: CASSPRDRALYGYTF. CDR3 nucleotides: TGTGCCAGCAGTCCCCGGGACAGGGCCTTATATGGCTACACCTTC.

This clonotype occurred many times. This chain joins TRBV5-4 and TRBJ2-7; D may be TRBD2 (6 bases). V lost 4 bases and J lost 7, with 21 bases in between. The length of the CDR3 is 15 residues. Germline assignment: CDR1 SGHNT and CDR2 YYREEE (reference sequence). The CDR3 nucleotides read TGTGCCAGCAGCCGAACGGGGACTGGGTCCTGGGAGCAGTACTTC. It yields the protein CASSRTGTGSWEQYF.

J is TRBJ1-1 and V is TRBV6-5; D is perhaps TRBD1 (5 bases). The CDR3 length is 16 residues. The V end was cut by 4 bases, the J end by 7 bases, with 22 bases between. Looked up from germline, CDR1 is MNHEY and CDR2 is SVGAGI. This CDR3 is CASSWGVGVVDIEAFF. CDR3 bases: TGTGCCAGCAGTTGGGGGGTGGGGGTCGTCGACATTGAAGCTTTCTTT.

This chain connects TRBV11-2 to TRBJ1-2; possible D gene TRBD1, 5 bases. Looked up from germline, CDR1 is SGHAT and CDR2 is FQNNGV. The V end lost 5 bases, the J end lost 10 bases, and 26 bases lay between the germline ends. CDR3 size: 16 residues. CDR3 coding DNA: TGTGCCAGCAGCCCGGCCCTCTCAGACAGAGGCTACGACTACACCTTC. Translation: CASSPALSDRGYDYTF.

To note about this clonotype: This may be a read error: a much more frequent sequence differs by one nucleotide. The chain carries TRBV2 and TRBJ2-4; the D gene is possibly TRBD2 (5 bases). Germline CDR1 and CDR2: SNHLY and FYNNEI. This CDR3 has 13 residues. The chain's CDR3 is CGSEGLAGNIQYF. In nucleotides, the CDR3 is TGTGGCAGCGAAGGCCTAGCAGGAAACATTCAGTACTTC.

The sample holds many counts of this clonotype. J is TRBJ2-3 and V is TRBV20-1, with TRBD1 identical over 8 bases. The trim removed 3 bases at V and 6 bases at J, leaving 2 bases unmatched. This CDR3 comprises 12 residues. CDR1 DFQATT and CDR2 SNEGSKA come from the germline V gene (reference sequence). As DNA, the CDR3 is TGCAGTGCTAGGGACAGGGTTGATACGCAGTATTTT. Its protein is CSARDRVDTQYF.

With respect to this clonotype: One junction end does not reproduce the germline sequence, and a read error may be involved. The chain uses TRBV5-4 and TRBJ1-2; D is uncertain. Germline V gene lookup returns CDR1 SGHNT and CDR2 YYREEE (reference sequence). This CDR3 region has 13 residues. In DNA form, the CDR3 reads TGCGCAAGCAGCTTGGCGGGGAAAGGTGGCTGCACCTTC. Translated, it gives CASSLAGKGGCTF.

This clonotype was seen just once. This chain connects TRBV7-9 to TRBJ2-3; TRBD1 matches at 10 bases. The last part of the DNA fits TRBJ1-5 better; the J call may be wrong. Germline CDR1 and CDR2: SEHNR and FQNEAQ (reference sequence). The CDR3 spans 16 residues. The CDR3 coding sequence is TGTGCCAGCAACATAGGCGACAGGGGGCTTACAGATACGCAGCATTTT. Its translation is CASNIGDRGLTDTQHF.

About this clonotype itself: Likely a read error: the CDR3 ends without its conserved phenylalanine or tryptophan. The J gene is TRBJ2-5, the V gene TRBV11-3; a weak D match, TRBD2 (5 bases). This CDR3 spans 16 amino acids. In germline, CDR1 is SGHNT, CDR2 YENEEA. As DNA, the CDR3 is TGTACCAGCAGCTTAGATCCTTTGAGCGGTGGGATTAACCAGTACCTC. It codes for CTSSLDPLSGGINQYL.

In regard to this clonotype: This may stem from a read error, because a much larger clone lies one nucleotide away. This chain links TRBV6-6 with TRBJ2-7, with D possibly called TRBD1 or TRBD2 (8 bases each). Deletions cut 10 bases from V and 3 bases from J, with 22 bases between. This CDR3 contains 15 residues. CDR1 is MNHNY and CDR2 is SVGAGI in the germline V gene (reference sequence). CDR3 sequence (DNA): TGTGCCACCCAACCGGGGGGGACAGGAGTCTACGAGCAGTACTTC. It codes for CATQPGGTGVYEQYF.

As to this clonotype: Compared with germline, one end of the junction differs, possibly owing to a read error. CDR3 region: CDSSPRMAGSNEKLFF. CDR3 nucleotide sequence: TGTGACAGCAGCCCCCGTATGGCAGGGTCTAATGAAAAACTGTTTTTT. The rearrangement joins TRBV7-9 to TRBJ1-4; maybe TRBD1 (5 bases). The CDR3 covers 16 residues. Germline V gene sequence: CDR1 SEHNR, CDR2 FQNEAQ (reference sequence).

Points on this clonotype: The germline gene is not matched at one end of the junction; a read error may be the cause. This sequence joins TRBV5-1 and TRBJ1-2; no clear D gene. CDR1 and CDR2 (germline): SGHRS, YFSETQ. The CDR3 totals 13 residues. CDR3 nucleotides: TGCACCAGCACCCCTGCTACTAACTATGGCTACACCTTC. It encodes CTSTPATNYGYTF.

V and J are TRBV19 and TRBJ2-1, with D perhaps matching TRBD2 (6 bases). Deletions cut 4 bases from V and 5 bases from J, with 18 bases between. Looked up from germline, CDR1 is LNHDA and CDR2 is SQIVND (reference sequence). There are 16 residues in the CDR3. CDR3 protein: CASSTTHGGRNNEQFF. CDR3 DNA: TGTGCCAGTAGTACCACCCATGGAGGGCGGAACAATGAGCAGTTCTTC.

To note about this clonotype: Germline is not matched at one junction end, which may reflect a read error. This chain uses TRBV5-4 with TRBJ2-1; tentative D call: TRBD1 (6 bases). CDR1 and CDR2 from the germline V gene are SGHNT and YYREEE (reference sequence). This CDR3 is built from 17 residues. This CDR3 reads CASSTGSGVVGYSEQFF. As DNA, the CDR3 is TGTGCCAGCAGCACAGGGTCAGGGGTGGTGGGCTACAGTGAGCAGTTCTTC.

With respect to this clonotype: An end of the junction differs from the germline gene, which may be a read error. The gene calls are TRBV5-1 and TRBJ2-2; the D call may be TRBD1 or TRBD2 (6 bases each). Germline V lookup: CDR1 SGHRS, CDR2 YFSETQ. This CDR3 spans 15 amino acids. The DNA for the CDR3 is TGCGCTAGCAGTCTGGGGGGCCGAACGGGCGGGGAGTTGTTTTTT. It translates to CASSLGGRTGGELFF.

This rearrangement joins TRBV24-1 to TRBJ2-3; D remains ambiguous. The germline CDR1 and CDR2 sequences are KGHDR and SFDVKD. CDR3 length: 13 residues. V lost 5 bases to trimming and J lost 4 bases, with 9 bases between them. The CDR3 reads CATSGPTSDTQYF. CDR3 DNA sequence: TGTGCCACCAGTGGTCCCACGTCAGATACGCAGTATTTT.

For this clonotype: Germline is not matched at one junction end, which may reflect a read error. The CDR3 DNA follows: TGTGCCACCATGGGGACAGGGAGGAATGGCTGCACCTTC. Protein product: CATMGTGRNGCTF. The V gene is TRBV6-1, the J gene TRBJ1-2; 9 bases line up with TRBD1. CDR1 is MNHNS and CDR2 is SASEGT in the germline V gene. The CDR3 loop spans 13 amino acids.

The chain recombines TRBV20-1 with TRBJ2-7; D may be TRBD1 (5 bases). The CDR3 is 14 residues long. Germline CDR1 reads DFQATT; CDR2 reads SNEGSKA (reference sequence). V lost 4 bases to trimming and J lost 6 bases, with 19 bases between them. The DNA of the CDR3 is TGCAGTGCTAAACTCGTTTTTAGGGGATCCGAGCAGTACTTC. Residues: CSAKLVFRGSEQYF.

In regard to this clonotype: In this CDR3 the conserved last residue, phenylalanine or tryptophan, is missing, so a read error is likely. This chain connects TRBV10-1 to TRBJ2-3; D is unclear. Germline V gives CDR1 WNHNN, CDR2 SYGVQD (reference sequence). The CDR3 is made up of 14 amino acids. Between the trimmed V and J ends, which lost 6 bases and 2 bases, there was a span of 12 bases. The CDR3 loop is CASSPSASTDTQYL. CDR3 DNA sequence: TGCGCCAGCAGCCCCTCCGCCTCCACAGATACGCAGTATTTA.

About this clonotype: A junction boundary mismatches the germline segment, possibly from a read error. This chain connects TRBV11-2 to TRBJ2-6; D uncertain. The CDR3 contains 16 residues. Germline-derived CDR1 and CDR2 are SGHAT and FQNNGV. In nucleotides, the CDR3 is TGTGCCAGCAGCTGGTCAGACCTCTCTGGGTCCAACATCCTGGCTTTC. It yields the protein CASSWSDLSGSNILAF.

This clonotype was observed at least ten times. The chain links TRBV12-3 or TRBV12-4 to TRBJ1-3; TRBD1 is a possible D gene (5 bases). The ends were cut back, 9 bases at V and 0 bases at J, with 9 bases in the middle. This CDR3 has 13 amino acids. CDR3 residues: CARGTFSGNTIYF. The CDR3 bases are TGTGCCAGGGGGACTTTCTCTGGAAACACCATATATTTT.

As to this clonotype: It may be a read error: a sequence one base away is much more abundant. The V and J genes are TRBV20-1 and TRBJ2-7; D not certain. Germline CDR1 and CDR2: DFQATT and SNEGSKA (reference sequence). Trimming took 5 bases from V and 1 from J, leaving 12 bases between them. The CDR3 contains 13 residues. The CDR3 region has the DNA TGCAGTGCTGCCCCTTTTGGGTCCTACGAGCAGTACTTC. It specifies CSAAPFGSYEQYF.

V usage is TRBV11-3 and J usage is TRBJ2-1; 9 nucleotides align to TRBD1. V lost 4 bases and J lost 6; bases outside the gene matches: 7. The length of the CDR3 is 15 residues. In germline, CDR1 is SGHNT, CDR2 YENEEA. CDR3 DNA sequence: TGTGCCAGCAGCTCCCAGGGACAGGGAGGCAATGAGCAGTTCTTC. Translating it yields CASSSQGQGGNEQFF.

This clonotype was found many times. The rearrangement uses TRBV13 and TRBJ2-1, with 7 bases lining up with TRBD2. Germline V gene lookup returns CDR1 PRHDT and CDR2 FYEKMQ (reference sequence). The CDR3 loop spans 15 amino acids. The V and J ends lost 6 bases and 4 bases, in that order; junction bases with no gene match: 9. The DNA of the CDR3 is TGTGCCAGCAGTTCCCGGGACTACCGGTACAATGAGCAGTTCTTC. This gives the protein CASSSRDYRYNEQFF.

A word on this clonotype: Because the CDR3's place on the DNA is in doubt, the DNA is left out and the CDR3 is given as listed by TCRdb. The V call is TRBV11-2, the J call TRBJ2-7. The CDR3 sequence runs 14 residues, both termini included. CDR1 SGHAT and CDR2 FQNNGV come from the germline V gene. The CDR3 sequence is CAISLVSYSCEQYF.

About this clonotype itself: An end of the junction does not agree with germline; a read error may underlie this. The chain combines TRBV24-1 with TRBJ1-5, with D tentatively TRBD1 (5 bases). The length of the CDR3 is 15 residues. Germline V gene lookup returns CDR1 KGHDR and CDR2 SFDVKD. CDR3 DNA: TGTGGCACCAGTGATCAGGGAGGAGGCAATCAGCCCCAGCATTTT. Translating gives CGTSDQGGGNQPQHF.

Concerning this clonotype: This may be a read error, as it is one base from a much larger clone. This sequence joins TRBV20-1 and TRBJ2-7, with no clear D. CDR3 length: 13 residues. Germline V gene lookup returns CDR1 DFQATT and CDR2 SNEGSKA (reference sequence). V was cut by 5 bases and J by 0 bases, with 11 bases left in between. The CDR3, as DNA: TGCAGTGCTGACCGAAGTGACTCCTACGAGCAGTACTTC. Its protein is CSADRSDSYEQYF.

As to this clonotype: A read error is possible here, since a much larger clone lies one base away. No conserved phenylalanine or tryptophan is present at the end of the CDR3, so a read error is the likely explanation. This chain uses TRBV10-3 with TRBJ2-7; 10 nucleotides align to TRBD1. The length of the CDR3 is 18 residues. V was clipped by 2 bases and J by 1 base; unmatched bases: 11. Germline values: CDR1 ENHRY, CDR2 SYGVKD. In DNA, the CDR3 is TGTGCCATCAGTGAGCCCACCTCCGGGACAGGGGTTTCCTACGAGCAGTACTTA. Amino acids: CAISEPTSGTGVSYEQYL.

On this clonotype itself: Compared with germline, one end of the junction differs, possibly owing to a read error. The CDR3 spells CVSSATNTEAIF. CDR3 nucleotide sequence: TGTGTCAGCAGCGCAACAAACACTGAAGCTATCTTT. V is TRBV6-1 and J is TRBJ1-1; D remains ambiguous. CDR1 and CDR2 from the germline V gene are MNHNS and SASEGT. The CDR3 runs 12 residues.